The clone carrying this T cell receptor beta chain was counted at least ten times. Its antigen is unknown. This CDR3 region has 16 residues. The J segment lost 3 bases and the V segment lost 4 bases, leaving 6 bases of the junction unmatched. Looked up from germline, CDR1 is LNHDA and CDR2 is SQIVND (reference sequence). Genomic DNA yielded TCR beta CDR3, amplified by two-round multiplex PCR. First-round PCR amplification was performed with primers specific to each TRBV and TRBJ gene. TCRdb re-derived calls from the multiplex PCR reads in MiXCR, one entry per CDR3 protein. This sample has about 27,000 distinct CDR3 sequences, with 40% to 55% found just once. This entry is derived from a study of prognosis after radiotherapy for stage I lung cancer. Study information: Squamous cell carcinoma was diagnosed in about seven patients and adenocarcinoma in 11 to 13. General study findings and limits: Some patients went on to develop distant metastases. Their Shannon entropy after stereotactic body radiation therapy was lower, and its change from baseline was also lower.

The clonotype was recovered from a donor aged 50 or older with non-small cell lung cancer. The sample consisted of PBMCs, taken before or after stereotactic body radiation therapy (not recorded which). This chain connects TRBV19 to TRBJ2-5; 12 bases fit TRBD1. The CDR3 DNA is TGTGCCAGTAGTACCGGGGACAGGGGGCGAAAAGAGACCCAGTACTTC. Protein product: CASSTGDRGRKETQYF.